Reported below is one T cell receptor beta chain. Antigen unknown. Some clones are missing from TCRdb's copy, which holds only in-frame ones; the method was immunoSEQ multiplex PCR. This sample has roughly 53,000 clones; 80% to 90% occur once, and the top ten carry 40% to 65%. The data stem from a study of OX40 agonist ivuxolimab in advanced cancers. Study-level points and caveats: There were, on average, more expanded clones in CD8+ T cells than in CD4+. Partial responders at 0.1-3.0 mg/kg had among the lowest clonal expansion.

The CDR3 consists of 17 residues. The germline CDR1 and CDR2 sequences are SGHTA and FQGNSA. V was pared by 4 bases and J by 6 bases, with 9 bases of the junction left unmatched. This rearrangement joins TRBV7-2 to TRBJ2-2, with TRBD2 matching 12 bases. This specimen was CD4+ or CD8+ T cells sorted from blood, taken in a trial of the OX40 agonist ivuxolimab. This TCR was recovered from an adult with an advanced solid tumor such as melanoma, head and neck, liver or kidney cancer. Written as DNA, the CDR3 is TGTGCCAGCAGCTCCCGACTAGCGGGAGAATGGGCCGGGGAGCTGTTTTTT. Amino acids: CASSSRLAGEWAGELFF.